These T cell receptor beta chains were read from a single sample in a study of PD-1 blockade in classical Hodgkin lymphoma. Clones were read by immunoSEQ multiplex PCR, and TCRdb kept only the in-frame ones, dropping some. Of some 84,000 clones in the sample, about nine tenths are singletons; the top ten hold under 3%. The material was peripheral blood mononuclear cells (PBMCs), obtained before the second cycle of nivolumab. These receptors came from a human donor with classical Hodgkin lymphoma. Each CDR3 is given with its conserved first and last residue. D genes are given only for firm matches. Clone sizes are given selectively: once, few, many, or a class where the clone is expanded.

J: TRBJ2-7; D: NA; V: TRBV4-1; size: NA; DNA: TGCGCCAGCAGCCAAGTTAATAGTGGCGACTACGAGCAGTACTTC; CDR3: CASSQVNSGDYEQYF
J: TRBJ2-5; D: TRBD2; V: TRBV7-9; size: NA; DNA: TGTGCCAGCAGCTCCGGGCGGGAGGGAAGGGGGTTGGAAGAGACCCAGTACTTC; CDR3: CASSSGREGRGLEETQYF
J: TRBJ2-7; D: NA; V: TRBV14; size: NA; DNA: TGTGCCAGCAGCCTTAGCTACGAGCAGTACTTC; CDR3: CASSLSYEQYF
J: TRBJ1-4; D: NA; V: TRBV6-1; size: NA; DNA: TGTGCCAGCATGGTCAGGGCCCATGAAAAACTGTTTTTT; CDR3: CASMVRAHEKLFF
J: TRBJ2-1; D: TRBD1; V: TRBV27; size: NA; DNA: TGTGCCAGCAGTTTGGACAGGGGAGACAATGAGCAGTTCTTC; CDR3: CASSLDRGDNEQFF
J: TRBJ2-1; D: NA; V: TRBV10-3; size: once; DNA: TGTGCCATCAGTGAGCCCGGTGCCTCCTACAATGAGCAGTTCTTC; CDR3: CAISEPGASYNEQFF
J: TRBJ2-7; D: TRBD1; V: TRBV29-1; size: NA; DNA: TGCAGCGTTGAAGCTCCGTCGACAGGGGGATACGAGCAGTACTTC; CDR3: CSVEAPSTGGYEQYF
J: TRBJ2-3; D: NA; V: TRBV7-9; size: NA; DNA: TGTGCCAGCAGCTTAGCGCCCGGGGACGGCACAGATACGCAGTATTTT; CDR3: CASSLAPGDGTDTQYF
J: TRBJ2-5; D: NA; V: TRBV5-5; size: NA; DNA: TGTGCCAGCAGCTTGTGGTCAGAGACCCAGTACTTC; CDR3: CASSLWSETQYF
J: TRBJ1-1; D: TRBD1; V: TRBV5-1; size: NA; DNA: TGCGCCAGCAGCTTGGGGCCGGGACAGGGGGACACTGAAGCTTTCTTT; CDR3: CASSLGPGQGDTEAFF
J: TRBJ2-3; D: NA; V: TRBV11-2; size: NA; DNA: TGTGCCAGCAGCTTAGCCCCCGGGTGGGGCACAGATACGCAGTATTTT; CDR3: CASSLAPGWGTDTQYF
J: TRBJ2-7; D: NA; V: TRBV27; size: NA; DNA: TGTGCCAGCAGTCGCTGGTTACAACAGGGTTTAAACGAGCAGTACTTC; CDR3: CASSRWLQQGLNEQYF
J: TRBJ2-1; D: TRBD2; V: TRBV7-8; size: once; DNA: TGTGCCAGCAGCTTTCCTAGCGGCAGTCCCTCCTACAATGAGCAGTTCTTC; CDR3: CASSFPSGSPSYNEQFF
J: TRBJ2-5; D: NA; V: TRBV25-1; size: NA; DNA: TGTGCCAGCAGTGAAATAGGCTGGGGGCGGGGGGAGACCCAGTACTTC; CDR3: CASSEIGWGRGETQYF
J: TRBJ2-1; D: NA; V: TRBV11-2; size: NA; DNA: TGTGCCAGCAGCCCGCGACCGAACAATGAGCAGTTCTTC; CDR3: CASSPRPNNEQFF
J: TRBJ2-7; D: NA; V: TRBV5-1; size: NA; DNA: TGCGCCAGCAGTCTTTGGGCCACGGGGGACAAATCTTCTCCCTACGAGCAGTACTTC; CDR3: CASSLWATGDKSSPYEQYF
J: TRBJ2-7; D: TRBD2; V: TRBV7-9; size: once; DNA: TGTGCCAGCAGCTTAGGCTTAGCGGGAGGGCCCGGCCACGAGCAGTACTTC; CDR3: CASSLGLAGGPGHEQYF
J: TRBJ2-1; D: NA; V: TRBV21-1; size: NA; DNA: TGTGCCAGCAGCAAAGCTAGGTATAAGCGGGAGGCGTACTACAATGAGCAGTTCTTC; CDR3: CASSKARYKREAYYNEQFF
J: TRBJ1-2; D: NA; V: TRBV14; size: NA; DNA: TGTGCCAGCAGCCAAGATTGGGACGATGGCTACACCTTC; CDR3: CASSQDWDDGYTF
J: TRBJ1-5; D: NA; V: TRBV18; size: NA; DNA: TGTGCCAGCTCATCAGGGAGTGGGGGGGCCCATCAGCCCCAGCATTTT; CDR3: CASSSGSGGAHQPQHF
J: TRBJ1-3; D: TRBD1; V: TRBV7-9; size: NA; DNA: TGTGCCAGCTTGTGGGACAGGCTCTCTGGAAACACCATATATTTT; CDR3: CASLWDRLSGNTIYF
J: TRBJ2-2; D: TRBD2; V: TRBV7-9; size: NA; DNA: TGTGCCAGCAGCTTAGTTACTGCGGGAGGGCCGGGGGCCGGGGAGCTGTTTTTT; CDR3: CASSLVTAGGPGAGELFF
J: TRBJ1-4; D: TRBD1; V: TRBV27; size: NA; DNA: TGTGCCAGCAGAAGGACAGGCCGGGAAAAACTGTTTTTT; CDR3: CASRRTGREKLFF
J: TRBJ2-7; D: NA; V: TRBV27; size: NA; DNA: TGTGCCAGCAGGCCTCTTCCCTACGAGCAGTACTTC; CDR3: CASRPLPYEQYF
J: TRBJ2-5; D: NA; V: TRBV5-1; size: once; DNA: TGCGCCAGCAGCTTGCCCGGGACAACCCACGAAGAGACCCAGTACTTC; CDR3: CASSLPGTTHEETQYF
J: TRBJ2-1; D: NA; V: TRBV27; size: NA; DNA: TGTGCCAGCAGCACAAAAAGGGACGGGTACAATGAGCAGTTCTTC; CDR3: CASSTKRDGYNEQFF
J: TRBJ2-1; D: NA; V: TRBV4-1; size: NA; DNA: TGCGCCAGCAGCCAAAGCATTTTCTCCTACAATGAGCAGTTCTTC; CDR3: CASSQSIFSYNEQFF
J: TRBJ1-4; D: NA; V: TRBV6-5; size: NA; DNA: TGTGCCAGCAGTTACTCGATACGGGAAAAACTGTTTTTT; CDR3: CASSYSIREKLFF
J: TRBJ1-4; D: NA; V: TRBV30; size: NA; DNA: TGTGCCTGGAGCCTCGGGGGACCGCCGGCAACTAATGAAAAACTGTTTTTT; CDR3: CAWSLGGPPATNEKLFF
J: TRBJ2-3; D: NA; V: TRBV28; size: NA; DNA: TGTGCCAGCAGTTTCCTCAGGGGCGCAGATACGCAGTATTTT; CDR3: CASSFLRGADTQYF
J: TRBJ2-2; D: NA; V: TRBV7-3; size: NA; DNA: TGTGCCAGCAGCTTAGTAGGGGCAGTTAACACCGGGGAGCTGTTTTTT; CDR3: CASSLVGAVNTGELFF
J: TRBJ1-2; D: TRBD1; V: TRBV27; size: NA; DNA: TGTGCCAGCAAGCGGGACAGCAAGTTAGCTAACTATGGCTACACCTTC; CDR3: CASKRDSKLANYGYTF
J: TRBJ2-2; D: NA; V: TRBV7-2; size: NA; DNA: TGTGCCAGCGGAAGGGACTTTTACACCGGGGAGCTGTTTTTT; CDR3: CASGRDFYTGELFF
J: TRBJ2-2; D: NA; V: TRBV12-2; size: NA; DNA: TGTGCAAGTCGCTTACCTAGCGTGAACACCGGGGAGCTGTTTTTT; CDR3: CASRLPSVNTGELFF
J: TRBJ2-7; D: NA; V: TRBV6-5; size: NA; DNA: TGTGCCAGCAGTTACTCGAGGTGGTCCTACGAGCAGTACTTC; CDR3: CASSYSRWSYEQYF
J: TRBJ2-1; D: TRBD2; V: TRBV29-1; size: NA; DNA: TGCAGCGTTCGTAGCGGGAGCTCCTACAATGAGCAGTTCTTC; CDR3: CSVRSGSSYNEQFF
J: TRBJ2-1; D: TRBD2; V: TRBV6-6; size: NA; DNA: TGTGCCAGCTGTAAAACCGGGACTAGCGTCAATGAGCAGTTCTTC; CDR3: CASCKTGTSVNEQFF
J: TRBJ2-7; D: TRBD2; V: TRBV5-1; size: NA; DNA: TGCGCCAGCAGTTGGGGATCCTCGTCTAGCGGGACCTACGAGCAGTACTTC; CDR3: CASSWGSSSSGTYEQYF
J: TRBJ1-1; D: TRBD1; V: TRBV5-1; size: NA; DNA: TGCGCCAGCAGCTTGGGGACAGGCATGAACACTGAAGCTTTCTTT; CDR3: CASSLGTGMNTEAFF
J: TRBJ1-3; D: NA; V: TRBV6-1; size: NA; DNA: TGTGCCGGGGAGAACAGGGACCTCTCTGGAAACACCATATATTTT; CDR3: CAGENRDLSGNTIYF
J: TRBJ1-2; D: TRBD1; V: TRBV5-1; size: NA; DNA: TGCGCCAGCAGCACGGGACAGGGAGCCAATGGCTACACCTTC; CDR3: CASSTGQGANGYTF
J: TRBJ2-7; D: TRBD2; V: TRBV2; size: NA; DNA: TGTGCCAGCAGTGAGACTAGCGGGAGCTCCTACGAGCAGTACTTC; CDR3: CASSETSGSSYEQYF